These 30 T cell receptor beta chains were all obtained from the same sample, sequenced in a study of blood T cell repertoires in COVID-19. Sequencing was performed with immunoSEQ multiplex PCR; in TCRdb, only in-frame clones are kept and a portion is missing. The sample carries 400,000 or so clones, roughly 87% recorded once. The source material was PBMCs or T cells enriched from blood (not recorded which). These receptors came from a young man who had recovered from COVID-19.

The chain uses TRBV2 and TRBJ1-2; TRBD1 matches at 7 bases. The CDR3 has 15 amino acids. Germline loops: CDR1 SNHLY, CDR2 FYNNEI. The V gene end was trimmed by 1 base and the J gene end by 3 bases; junction bases not matched to a gene: 5. The CDR3, as DNA: TGTGCCAGCAGTGAAGGCAGGGGGATATACTATGGCTACACCTTC. This encodes CASSEGRGIYYGYTF.

This clone was picked up a small number of times. The gene calls are TRBV30 and TRBJ2-7; 7 bases are a match to TRBD1. Germline V gene lookup returns CDR1 GTSNPN and CDR2 SVGIG (reference sequence). With V trimmed by 7 bases and J by 3 bases, 6 bases remained unmatched. The CDR3 covers 12 residues. CDR3: CASGQEGYEQYF. Here the CDR3 DNA reads TGTGCCTCTGGACAGGAAGGCTACGAGCAGTACTTC.

This clone was seen a handful of times. V usage is TRBV6-5 and J usage is TRBJ2-3, with a possible D match to TRBD2 (5 bases). The CDR3 runs to 15 residues. V was pared by 7 bases and J by 2 bases, with 16 bases between. Germline V CDR1 and CDR2: MNHEY, SVGAGI. The CDR3: CASTGIAGSTDTQYF. The CDR3 nucleotides are TGTGCCAGCACTGGTATCGCGGGCTCCACAGATACGCAGTATTTT.

J is TRBJ1-2 and V is TRBV29-1; D ambiguous. Germline V gene sequence: CDR1 SQVTM, CDR2 ANQGSEA. The CDR3 runs 11 residues. V was shortened by 4 bases and J by 8 bases, with 11 bases between the two germline ends. The CDR3 reads CSVGAVGGYTF. CDR3 sequence (DNA): TGCAGCGTTGGGGCAGTTGGGGGCTACACCTTC. Combining the CDR3 with reference TRBV29-1 and TRBJ1-2 gives the whole variable domain SAVISQKPSRDICQRGTSLTIQCQVDSQVTMMFWYRQQPGQSLTLIATANQGSEATYESGFVIDKFPISRPNLTFSTLTVSNMSPEDSSIYLCSVGAVGGYTFGSGTRLTVV.

The chain carries TRBV18 and TRBJ1-1; D is possibly TRBD1 (5 bases). The CDR3 sequence is 13 residues long. The ends were cut back, 1 base at V and 6 bases at J, with 9 bases in the middle. CDR1 is KGHSH and CDR2 is LQKENI in the germline V gene. The DNA of the CDR3 is TGTGCCAGCTCACCACATGAAGGGGCTGAAGCTTTCTTT. Translated: CASSPHEGAEAFF.

This clone was seen only once. This chain connects TRBV27 to TRBJ1-2, with D maybe TRBD1 (5 bases). Germline CDR1 and CDR2: MNHEY and SMNVEV (reference sequence). The CDR3 spans 15 residues. V lost 6 bases, J lost 5 bases, and 19 bases lay in between. The CDR3 loop is CASRTQGRVGYGYTF. The CDR3 DNA follows: TGTGCCAGCAGAACCCAGGGCAGGGTCGGGTATGGCTACACCTTC.

The CDR3 nucleotides read TGTGCCAGCAGCTTGGTCGGGTCCCCAGATACGCAGTATTTT. Translation: CASSLVGSPDTQYF. J is TRBJ2-3 and V is TRBV5-4; no clear D. V was trimmed by 0 bases and J by 4 bases, leaving 9 bases between them. The CDR3 totals 14 residues. Germline CDR1 and CDR2: SGHNT and YYREEE (reference sequence).

The chain employs TRBV29-1 and TRBJ1-1, with D possibly TRBD1 on 5 matching bases. The V gene lost 4 bases and the J gene lost 5 bases, with 14 bases spanning the gap. Looked up from germline, CDR1 is SQVTM and CDR2 is ANQGSEA. The CDR3 is 13 residues long. DNA of the CDR3: TGCAGCGTTGGGCAGGGTATGCGAACTGAAGCTTTCTTT. Protein product: CSVGQGMRTEAFF.

The table lists this clone with a count of one. V gene TRBV3-1 (or the pseudogene TRBV3-2) combines with J gene TRBJ1-1; perhaps TRBD1 as D (5 bases). The CDR3 is 17 amino acids. V lost 0 bases, J lost 0 bases, and 14 bases lay in between. CDR1 LGHDT and CDR2 YNNKEL come from the germline V gene (reference sequence). CDR3 sequence reads: CASSQDLKGHLNTEAFF. In DNA form, the CDR3 reads TGTGCCAGCAGCCAAGATTTAAAAGGACACCTGAACACTGAAGCTTTCTTT.

V is TRBV3-1 (or the pseudogene TRBV3-2) and J is TRBJ2-2, with a weak D call TRBD1 (6 bases). V lost 4 bases, J lost 2 bases, and 17 bases lay in between. CDR3 length: 17 amino acids. Germline assignment: CDR1 LGHDT and CDR2 YNNKEL (reference sequence). CDR3 amino acids: CASSPTGTTTNTGELFF. The CDR3 coding sequence is TGTGCCAGCAGCCCAACCGGGACAACAACTAACACCGGGGAGCTGTTTTTT.

This rearrangement joins TRBV9 to TRBJ2-1, with 12 bases matching TRBD2. CDR1 and CDR2 from the germline V gene are SGDLS and YYNGEE. This CDR3 contains 16 residues. Trimming at V came to 3 bases and at J to 7 bases, leaving 8 bases not matched to a gene. The CDR3 here is CASSATGTSGLNEQFF. As DNA, the CDR3 is TGTGCCAGCAGCGCGACCGGGACTAGCGGGTTAAATGAGCAGTTCTTC.

The chain is built from TRBV11-2 and TRBJ1-2; D is unresolved. V shed 3 bases and J shed 2 bases, with 7 bases lying between them. Looked up from germline, CDR1 is SGHAT and CDR2 is FQNNGV. This CDR3 has 13 residues. The CDR3 here is CASSLSRNYGYTF. The CDR3 nucleotides read TGTGCCAGCAGCTTGTCCAGGAACTATGGCTACACCTTC.

This chain uses TRBV27 with TRBJ2-4; 12 bases are shared with TRBD2. Germline V CDR1 and CDR2: MNHEY, SMNVEV (reference sequence). CDR3 length: 15 residues. V gave up 6 bases and J gave up 0 bases; unmatched junction bases: 0. The CDR3 region is CASRGLAGAKNIQYF. CDR3 nucleotides: TGTGCCAGCAGGGGACTAGCGGGAGCCAAAAACATTCAGTACTTC.

This clone was seen a handful of times. V usage is TRBV7-9 and J usage is TRBJ1-2; TRBD1 is a possible D gene (6 bases). The CDR3 consists of 12 residues. V lost 2 bases and J lost 13, with 14 bases in between. CDR1 SEHNR and CDR2 FQNEAQ come from the germline V gene (reference sequence). CDR3 in DNA: TGTGCCAGCAGCTTATTGACAGGCTCAGGCACCTTC. This encodes CASSLLTGSGTF.

The chain links TRBV27 to TRBJ2-2; tentatively, D is TRBD1 (6 bases). With 8 bases removed from V and 6 bases from J, the gap between germline ends came to 13 bases. CDR3 length: 13 residues. CDR1 MNHEY and CDR2 SMNVEV come from the germline V gene (reference sequence). The CDR3 DNA sequence: TGTGCCAGCGGACACAGGGCCCCCGGGGAGCTGTTTTTT. Protein: CASGHRAPGELFF.

The V and J genes are TRBV6-5 and TRBJ1-1; 7 positions agree with TRBD1. The germline CDR1 and CDR2 sequences are MNHEY and SVGAGI. CDR3 size: 13 residues. CDR3 sequence: CASNRGKNTEAFF. CDR3 in DNA: TGTGCAAGTAACAGGGGTAAAAACACTGAAGCTTTCTTT.

The chain links TRBV30 to TRBJ1-1; 8 positions match TRBD1. The ends lost 5 bases at V and 2 bases at J; junction bases unmatched: 4. Per germline, CDR1 GTSNPN and CDR2 SVGIG (reference sequence). CDR3 length equals 13 residues. As DNA, the CDR3 is TGTGCCTGGCGGACAGGGTTAAACACTGAAGCTTTCTTT. It is translated as CAWRTGLNTEAFF.

The sample holds one count of this clone. The chain joins TRBV20-1 to TRBJ1-1; D gene unclear. CDR3 length: 11 residues. Germline lookup yields CDR1 DFQATT and CDR2 SNEGSKA (reference sequence). The ends were cut back, 5 bases at V and 0 bases at J, with 4 bases in the middle. CDR3 bases: TGCAGTGCTCCCATGAACACTGAAGCTTTCTTT. Translated, it gives CSAPMNTEAFF.

The chain combines TRBV30 with TRBJ1-4; 7 bases line up with TRBD1. The CDR3 runs to 11 residues. Per germline, CDR1 GTSNPN and CDR2 SVGIG (reference sequence). J lost 10 bases, V lost 8 bases, and 7 bases had no gene match. CDR3 nucleotides: TGTGCCGGAGGACAGGAGGGAAAACTGTTTTTT. This codes for CAGGQEGKLFF.

The chain employs TRBV7-8 and TRBJ1-1, with D perhaps matching TRBD1 (5 bases). Deletions cut 5 bases from V and 0 bases from J, with 13 bases between. The CDR3 loop spans 15 amino acids. In germline, CDR1 is SGHVS, CDR2 FQNEAQ. In nucleotides, the CDR3 is TGTGCCAGCAGCACCCCCGCAGGGTTGAACACTGAAGCTTTCTTT. Translation gives CASSTPAGLNTEAFF.

V is TRBV19 and J is TRBJ1-1; no reliable D call. Germline lookup yields CDR1 LNHDA and CDR2 SQIVND (reference sequence). CDR3 length: 12 amino acids. The V and J ends lost 7 bases and 4 bases respectively, with 10 bases between them. The CDR3 sequence is CASKDSGTEAFF. CDR3 in DNA: TGTGCCAGTAAGGACTCTGGCACTGAAGCTTTCTTT.

The chain recombines TRBV2 with TRBJ1-2; D is uncertain. The germline CDR1 and CDR2 sequences are SNHLY and FYNNEI. CDR3 length: 12 amino acids. Trimming left V 3 bases short and J 4 bases short, with 6 bases between. The CDR3 sequence: CASSDPPYGYTF. The CDR3 region has the DNA TGTGCCAGCAGTGATCCTCCCTATGGCTACACCTTC. The whole variable domain, filled in from reference TRBV2 and TRBJ1-2, reads EPEVTQTPSHQVTQMGQEVILRCVPISNHLYFYWYRQILGQKVEFLVSFYNNEISEKSEIFDDQFSVERPDGSNFTLKIRSTKLEDSAMYFCASSDPPYGYTFGSGTRLTVV.

The chain employs TRBV6-5 and TRBJ1-1, with 9 bases fitting TRBD1. Germline lookup yields CDR1 MNHEY and CDR2 SVGAGI. The CDR3 has 12 residues. The ends lost 11 bases at V and 7 bases at J; junction bases unmatched: 8. CDR3 bases: TGTGCCGGTGGACAGGGGAGGGTTGAAGCTTTCTTT. It codes for CAGGQGRVEAFF.

The V call is TRBV27, the J call TRBJ1-3, with D possibly TRBD1 on 5 matching bases. Germline V gene lookup returns CDR1 MNHEY and CDR2 SMNVEV (reference sequence). The CDR3 is 13 residues long. With 6 bases removed from V and 2 bases from J, the gap between germline ends came to 8 bases. DNA for the CDR3: TGTGCCAGCAGCGGGGGGGCTGGAAACACCATATATTTT. It translates to CASSGGAGNTIYF.

V usage is TRBV5-6 and J usage is TRBJ2-1; possible D gene TRBD2, 7 bases. This CDR3 is 19 amino acids long. Germline V gene data show CDR1 as SGHDT and CDR2 as YYEEEE. Trimming cost V 4 bases and J 3 bases, with 26 bases left between them. CDR3 amino acids: CASSVDPGVSGMRYNEQFF. The DNA of the CDR3 is TGTGCCAGCAGCGTGGACCCAGGGGTGAGCGGGATGCGCTACAATGAGCAGTTCTTC.

Concerning this clone itself: At one end the junction does not follow the germline gene, possibly because of a read error. The chain uses TRBV19 and TRBJ1-3, with D possibly being TRBD1 (5 bases). The CDR3 consists of 16 residues. Per the germline V gene, CDR1 is LNHDA and CDR2 is SQIVND (reference sequence). The CDR3 coding sequence is TGTGCCAGTAGTCCGGAGACAGTTTTCTCTGGAAACGCCATATATTTT. Translated, it gives CASSPETVFSGNAIYF.

The chain combines TRBV1 with TRBJ2-5; the D segment call TRBD2 is taken from the table without a DNA check. TRBV1 is given as a pseudogene. The CDR3 has 16 residues. CDR3 coding DNA: TGCACCAGCAGCCAAGAACAGCGGGGGGGAGAAGAGACCCAGTACTTC. This translates into CTSSQEQRGGEETQYF.

V gene TRBV3-1 (or the pseudogene TRBV3-2) combines with J gene TRBJ2-2, with 7 bases aligning to TRBD1. The germline gives CDR1 LGHDT, CDR2 YNNKEL (reference sequence). The CDR3 loop spans 14 amino acids. With 4 bases clipped from V and 6 bases from J, the junction kept 5 bases outside the gene matches. CDR3 DNA: TGTGCCAGCAGCCTTCCAGGGGGATCCGGGGAGCTGTTTTTT. Amino acid sequence: CASSLPGGSGELFF.

This chain connects TRBV19 to TRBJ1-1, with TRBD1 as a possible D gene (6 bases). This CDR3 comprises 15 residues. The V gene's germline CDR1 is LNHDA and CDR2 SQIVND (reference sequence). V dropped 5 bases and J dropped 0 bases, with 13 bases sitting between them. CDR3 DNA: TGTGCCAGTAGTTTATACAGGGCTTTGAACACTGAAGCTTTCTTT. Protein sequence: CASSLYRALNTEAFF.

The CDR3 is CASSLRKQGPHQPQHF. CDR3 sequence (DNA): TGTGCCAGCAGTTTGAGGAAACAGGGGCCTCATCAGCCCCAGCATTTT. The genes are TRBV27 and TRBJ1-5, with TRBD1 identical over 7 bases. The CDR3 loop spans 16 amino acids. V lost 3 bases, J lost 5 bases, and 10 bases stayed unmatched. Germline CDR1 and CDR2: MNHEY and SMNVEV (reference sequence).